A single sample is the source of the 19 T cell receptor beta chains below, sequenced in a study of shared clonotypes between healthy human individuals. The assay was immunoSEQ multiplex PCR, and TCRdb's table has in-frame clones only and misses some. The sample holds 2 million or so clones, roughly 94% seen once. Naive CD8 isolation took CD45RO-negative cells positively selected for CCR7 and excluded terminally differentiated effector memory CD45RA+ cells. Material for sequencing was naive CD8+ T cells sorted from blood. Receptor source: a man aged 18 to 35 in good health.

The genes are TRBV5-1 and TRBJ2-1; D tentatively fits TRBD1 or TRBD2 (5 bases each). This CDR3 has 16 amino acids. Trimming removed 5 bases at V and 6 bases at J, with 21 bases between. Per germline, CDR1 SGHRS and CDR2 YFSETQ. This CDR3 reads CASSDPGPLTPNEQFF. In DNA form, the CDR3 reads TGCGCCAGCAGTGATCCGGGACCCTTAACCCCCAATGAGCAGTTCTTC.

The chain employs TRBV7-9 and TRBJ2-7, with D maybe TRBD1 (6 bases). The CDR3 loop spans 13 amino acids. Germline CDR1 is SEHNR and CDR2 is FQNEAQ (reference sequence). The V end lost 5 bases, the J end lost 3 bases, and 11 bases lay between the germline ends. The CDR3 loop is CASSPLDSYEQYF. CDR3 nucleotides: TGTGCCAGCAGCCCATTGGACAGCTACGAGCAGTACTTC.

The chain carries TRBV27 and TRBJ2-7; the match to TRBD1 covers 7 bases. Looked up from germline, CDR1 is MNHEY and CDR2 is SMNVEV (reference sequence). The CDR3 contains 16 residues. With 5 bases clipped from V and 3 bases from J, the junction kept 13 bases outside the gene matches. The CDR3 is CASSPSTGTAIYEQYF. The DNA for the CDR3 is TGTGCCAGCAGTCCATCGACCGGGACAGCTATCTACGAGCAGTACTTC.

The rearrangement joins TRBV2 to TRBJ2-7, with D possibly TRBD2 on 6 matching bases. V was pared by 5 bases and J by 3 bases, with 14 bases between. The CDR3 has 14 amino acids. The V gene's germline CDR1 is SNHLY and CDR2 FYNNEI. CDR3 sequence reads: CASSPSRDFYEQYF. In nucleotides, the CDR3 is TGTGCCAGCAGTCCTTCGAGGGACTTCTACGAGCAGTACTTC.

The chain carries TRBV27 and TRBJ2-3; 7 nucleotides agree with TRBD2. CDR3 length: 15 residues. V lost 4 bases to trimming and J lost 0 bases; unmatched junction nucleotides: 4. The germline V gene encodes CDR1 MNHEY and CDR2 SMNVEV (reference sequence). CDR3 nucleotide sequence: TGTGCCAGCAGTTCCCGGGAGGCTAGCACAGATACGCAGTATTTT. Protein: CASSSREASTDTQYF.

On this clone: This specimen includes other DNA sequences encoding the same CDR3. The chain carries TRBV9 and TRBJ2-4; D call uncertain. V was clipped by 3 bases and J by 6 bases, with 7 bases between them. The germline gives CDR1 SGDLS, CDR2 YYNGEE. This CDR3 contains 12 residues. The CDR3 DNA sequence: TGTGCCAGCAGCGCATCAGGAAACATTCAGTACTTC. Protein sequence: CASSASGNIQYF. Complete variable domain (other parts from reference TRBV9 and TRBJ2-4): DSGVTQTPKHLITATGQRVTLRCSPRSGDLSVYWYQQSLDQGLQFLIQYYNGEERAKGNILERFSAQQFPDLHSELNLSSLELGDSALYFCASSASGNIQYFGAGTRLSVL.

V usage is TRBV9 and J usage is TRBJ2-2, with 15 positions matching TRBD2. Germline V gives CDR1 SGDLS, CDR2 YYNGEE. The CDR3 length is 17 residues. V lost 4 bases and J lost 7; bases outside the gene matches: 8. In DNA form, the CDR3 reads TGTGCCAGCAGCACAGGACTAGCGGGAGGGTTGAGCGGGGAGCTGTTTTTT. This codes for CASSTGLAGGLSGELFF.

This chain joins TRBV4-2 and TRBJ2-7; unclear D gene. The CDR3 spans 15 residues. CDR1 LGHNA and CDR2 YNFKEQ come from the germline V gene. Deletions cut 4 bases from V and 0 bases from J, with 13 bases between. The CDR3 coding sequence is TGTGCCAGCAGCCCCCGCTTGGCCACCTCCTACGAGCAGTACTTC. This codes for CASSPRLATSYEQYF.

The genes are TRBV13 and TRBJ1-3; D may be TRBD1 (5 bases). The CDR3 is 18 amino acids. V lost 3 bases and J 4 bases, leaving 22 bases between the germline ends. CDR1 is PRHDT, CDR2 FYEKMQ, per germline (reference sequence). The CDR3 spells CASSFTPGWGASGNTIYF. CDR3 nucleotide sequence: TGTGCCAGCAGCTTTACCCCAGGCTGGGGCGCGTCCGGAAACACCATATATTTT.

V and J are TRBV5-1 and TRBJ1-1, with D tentatively TRBD1 (6 bases). Germline V gene data show CDR1 as SGHRS and CDR2 as YFSETQ. Between the trimmed V and J ends, which lost 4 bases and 0 bases, there was a span of 16 bases. The CDR3 runs to 16 residues. The CDR3 DNA is TGCGCCAGCAGCATAGGACAGCGTACAATGAACACTGAAGCTTTCTTT. Translation gives CASSIGQRTMNTEAFF.

The chain joins TRBV5-1 to TRBJ2-1; 8 bases align to TRBD1. CDR1 and CDR2 from the germline V gene are SGHRS and YFSETQ. V lost 7 bases, J lost 2 bases, and 2 bases stayed unmatched. This CDR3 is 13 amino acids long. In DNA, the CDR3 is TGCGCCAGCTCGACAGGGGCCTACAATGAGCAGTTCTTC. Its protein product is CASSTGAYNEQFF. The entire variable domain, with the rest obtained from reference TRBV5-1 and TRBJ2-1, is as follows: KAGVTQTPRYLIKTRGQQVTLSCSPISGHRSVSWYQQTPGQGLQFLFEYFSETQRNKGNFPGRFSGRQFSNSRSEMNVSTLELGDSALYLCASSTGAYNEQFFGPGTRLTVL.

This chain joins TRBV6-5 and TRBJ2-3; D perhaps matches TRBD2 (6 bases). With 3 bases removed from V and 5 bases from J, the gap between germline ends came to 12 bases. CDR1 and CDR2 from the germline V gene are MNHEY and SVGAGI. There are 14 residues in the CDR3. The CDR3 sequence is CASSYGGYGDTQYF. CDR3 DNA sequence: TGTGCCAGCAGTTATGGAGGGTACGGAGATACGCAGTATTTT.

V gene TRBV5-1 combines with J gene TRBJ2-7; 7 nucleotides align to TRBD1. CDR1 and CDR2 from the germline V gene are SGHRS and YFSETQ. CDR3 length: 16 amino acids. Germline trimming cut 0 bases from V and 5 bases from J; bases unmatched to any gene: 11. This CDR3 reads CASSLGFGTETHEQYF. The CDR3 DNA reads TGCGCCAGCAGCTTGGGCTTCGGGACAGAGACGCACGAGCAGTACTTC.

Regarding this clone: The junction differs from germline at one of its ends, possibly a read error. This chain joins TRBV7-7 and TRBJ2-4; D not resolved. Germline CDR1 is SSHAT and CDR2 is FNYEAQ (reference sequence). The CDR3 consists of 9 residues. The CDR3 sequence: CASRCTEIF. CDR3 sequence (DNA): TGTGCTAGCAGATGTACAGAGATCTTC.

The chain is built from TRBV9 and TRBJ2-7; either TRBD1 or TRBD2 may supply D (5 bases each). The CDR3 extends over 15 amino acids. Trimming shortened V by 5 bases and J by 4 bases, and 19 bases separated the two germline ends. The germline gives CDR1 SGDLS, CDR2 YYNGEE. The CDR3 DNA follows: TGTGCCAGCAGTCATGGGGGAGAAACGGTATACGAGCAGTACTTC. Protein product: CASSHGGETVYEQYF. Full variable domain (rest looked up from reference TRBV9 and TRBJ2-7): DSGVTQTPKHLITATGQRVTLRCSPRSGDLSVYWYQQSLDQGLQFLIQYYNGEERAKGNILERFSAQQFPDLHSELNLSSLELGDSALYFCASSHGGETVYEQYFGPGTRLTVT.

The J gene is TRBJ2-1, the V gene TRBV6-1, with 8 nucleotides matching TRBD1. This CDR3 spans 16 amino acids. Trimming removed 2 bases from V and 8 bases from J; junction bases left unmatched: 11. CDR1 is MNHNS and CDR2 is SASEGT in the germline V gene. CDR3: CASSEYSGGVLHEQFF. In nucleotides, the CDR3 is TGTGCCAGCAGTGAATATTCAGGGGGCGTACTCCATGAGCAGTTCTTC.

V usage is TRBV2 and J usage is TRBJ2-1; weak D call: TRBD2 (5 bases). Germline CDR1 SNHLY, CDR2 FYNNEI. This CDR3 comprises 15 residues. V dropped 6 bases and J dropped 0 bases, with 12 bases sitting between them. The CDR3 nucleotides are TGTGCCAGCAGGGATAGCGAGAGCTCCTACAATGAGCAGTTCTTC. Translated: CASRDSESSYNEQFF.

This clone came up a few times. The chain couples TRBV27 to TRBJ2-7; 8 nucleotides agree with TRBD1. The length of the CDR3 is 14 residues. Trimming removed 3 bases from V and 2 bases from J; junction bases left unmatched: 3. In germline, CDR1 is MNHEY, CDR2 SMNVEV (reference sequence). CDR3 region: CASSFQGQAYEQYF. The CDR3 coding sequence is TGTGCCAGCAGTTTTCAGGGACAGGCCTACGAGCAGTACTTC.

The chain has TRBV7-9 and TRBJ1-1; the match to TRBD1 covers 7 bases. CDR3 size: 14 residues. Germline V gives CDR1 SEHNR, CDR2 FQNEAQ (reference sequence). V shed 1 base and J 5 bases; nucleotides not matched to a gene: 4. The CDR3 coding sequence is TGTGCCAGCAGCTTAGAGAGGGGGCGAACTGAAGCTTTCTTT. It is translated as CASSLERGRTEAFF.